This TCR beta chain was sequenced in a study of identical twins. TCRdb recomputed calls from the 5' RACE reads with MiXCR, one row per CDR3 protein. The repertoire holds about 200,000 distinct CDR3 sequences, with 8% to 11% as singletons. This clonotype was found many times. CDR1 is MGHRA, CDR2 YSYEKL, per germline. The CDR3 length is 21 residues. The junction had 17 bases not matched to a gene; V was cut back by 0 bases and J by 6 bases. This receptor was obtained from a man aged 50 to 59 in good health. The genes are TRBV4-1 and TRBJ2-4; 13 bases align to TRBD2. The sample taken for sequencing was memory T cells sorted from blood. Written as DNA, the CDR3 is TGCGCCAGCAGCCAAGAGCCCCCCCGGACTAGCGGGAGTCGAAGGCTAAACATTCAGTACTTC. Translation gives CASSQEPPRTSGSRRLNIQYF.